These 21 T cell receptor beta chains were sequenced from one sample in a study of CD8 T cells in ankylosing spondylitis. TCRdb processed the 5' RACE reads anew with MiXCR; each CDR3 protein has one entry. The sample carries under 400,000 distinct CDR3 sequences, under 14% recorded once. The sequenced sample was blood, either unsorted or a sorted T cell fraction (not recorded which). These receptor sequences come from a female donor with ankylosing spondylitis or in good health (not recorded which).

This clonotype turned up a few times. This sequence joins TRBV7-9 and TRBJ1-6, with unresolved D. Germline V gene data show CDR1 as SEHNR and CDR2 as FQNEAQ (reference sequence). There are 14 residues in the CDR3. V was cut by 5 bases and J by 9 bases, with 14 bases left in between. The CDR3 coding sequence is TGTGCCAGCAGCCCCCGAACCCGGGGTTCACCCCTCCACTTT. It yields the protein CASSPRTRGSPLHF.

In this sample, this clonotype turned up a few times. The chain uses TRBV5-1 and TRBJ2-1, with D perhaps matching TRBD2 (5 bases). Trimming pared 4 bases from V and 5 bases from J, leaving 13 bases between. CDR3 length equals 14 residues. Germline V lookup: CDR1 SGHRS, CDR2 YFSETQ. CDR3 region: CASSPGFSNNEQFF. The CDR3 coding sequence is TGCGCCAGCAGCCCGGGGTTTTCTAACAATGAGCAGTTCTTC. The complete variable domain, with remaining parts taken from reference TRBV5-1 and TRBJ2-1, reads KAGVTQTPRYLIKTRGQQVTLSCSPISGHRSVSWYQQTPGQGLQFLFEYFSETQRNKGNFPGRFSGRQFSNSRSEMNVSTLELGDSALYLCASSPGFSNNEQFFGPGTRLTVL.

This clonotype was observed many times. The genes are TRBV20-1 and TRBJ1-5, with unresolved D. This CDR3 has 16 amino acids. Trimming took off 3 bases at V and 2 bases at J, with 17 bases between the two ends. Germline V gives CDR1 DFQATT, CDR2 SNEGSKA (reference sequence). CDR3 amino acids: CSASEEPRFGNQPQHF. The CDR3, as DNA: TGCAGTGCTAGTGAGGAGCCCCGGTTTGGCAATCAGCCCCAGCATTTT.

There are many counts of this clonotype. CDR3: CATSRDTLGEQYF. The CDR3 region has the DNA TGTGCCACCAGCAGAGATACCCTGGGCGAGCAGTACTTC. The V call is TRBV15, the J call TRBJ2-7; D is ambiguous. CDR1 and CDR2 (germline): LNHNV, YYDKDF (reference sequence). Trimming removed 0 bases at V and 6 bases at J, with 9 bases between. The length of the CDR3 is 13 residues. Drawing the rest from reference TRBV15 and TRBJ2-7, the complete variable domain is DAMVIQNPRYQVTQFGKPVTLSCSQTLNHNVMYWYQQKSSQAPKLLFHYYDKDFNNEADTPDNFQSRRPNTSFCFLDIRSPGLGDTAMYLCATSRDTLGEQYFGPGTRLTVT.

This clonotype has more than one count but fewer than ten. This chain connects TRBV11-1 to TRBJ2-6; maybe TRBD2 (5 bases). The CDR3 contains 18 residues. Germline V gene sequence: CDR1 SGHAT, CDR2 FQDESV (reference sequence). Trimming took off 8 bases at V and 0 bases at J, with 20 bases between the two ends. DNA for the CDR3: TGTGCCAGCCCGAGGTTAGACCCGGGGAGCTCTGGGGCCAACGTCCTGACTTTC. It yields the protein CASPRLDPGSSGANVLTF. The full variable domain, its missing parts supplied by reference TRBV11-1 and TRBJ2-6, is EAEVAQSPRYKITEKSQAVAFWCDPISGHATLYWYRQILGQGPELLVQFQDESVVDDSQLPKDRFSAERLKGVDSTLKIQPAELGDSAMYLCASPRLDPGSSGANVLTFGAGSRLTVL.

This clonotype was seen many times. The gene calls are TRBV20-1 and TRBJ1-5; perhaps TRBD1 as D (5 bases). The CDR3 has 14 residues. Trimming cost V 5 bases and J 1 base, with 12 bases left between them. Germline CDR1 and CDR2: DFQATT and SNEGSKA (reference sequence). The CDR3 DNA follows: TGCAGTGCTTCCTCTGGGGGGAGCAATCAGCCCCAGCATTTT. This sequence encodes CSASSGGSNQPQHF.

At least ten counts were recorded for this clonotype. The chain combines TRBV7-2 with TRBJ2-1; D not resolved. The CDR3 loop spans 14 amino acids. Germline CDR1 reads SGHTA; CDR2 reads FQGNSA. V was trimmed by 2 bases and J by 1 base, leaving 6 bases between them. The CDR3 coding sequence is TGTGCCAGCAGCTTAAAGGGTTCCTACAATGAGCAGTTCTTC. Protein product: CASSLKGSYNEQFF. Full variable domain (rest looked up from reference TRBV7-2 and TRBJ2-1): GAGVSQSPSNKVTEKGKDVELRCDPISGHTALYWYRQSLGQGLEFLIYFQGNSAPDKSGLPSDRFSAERTGGSVSTLTIQRTQQEDSAVYLCASSLKGSYNEQFFGPGTRLTVL.

This clonotype was observed many times. J is TRBJ2-7 and V is TRBV5-5; 8 nucleotides line up with TRBD1. CDR1 and CDR2 from the germline V gene are SGHKS and YYEKEE (reference sequence). The J segment lost 2 bases and the V segment lost 4 bases, leaving 8 bases of the junction unmatched. This CDR3 comprises 15 residues. In nucleotides, the CDR3 is TGTGCCAGCAGCACAAACGACAGGGGAGCCTACGAGCAGTACTTC. Encoded protein: CASSTNDRGAYEQYF.

This clonotype has ten or more counts. This chain links TRBV5-1 with TRBJ2-2, with TRBD1 as a possible D gene (5 bases). Germline CDR1 SGHRS, CDR2 YFSETQ. CDR3 length: 15 residues. V was pared by 5 bases and J by 0 bases, with 11 bases between. In DNA, the CDR3 is TGCGCCAGCAGAACGGACACGTCGAACACCGGGGAGCTGTTTTTT. Translated: CASRTDTSNTGELFF.

The V and J genes are TRBV10-3 and TRBJ1-5; 12 positions agree with TRBD1. With 3 bases clipped from V and 6 bases from J, the junction kept 6 bases outside the gene matches. The CDR3 is 16 amino acids. Per germline, CDR1 ENHRY and CDR2 SYGVKD. The CDR3 DNA reads as TGTGCCATCAGTGAAGGGGACAGGGGGCCTTTTCAGCCCCAGCATTTT. This codes for CAISEGDRGPFQPQHF.

This clonotype was recorded at least ten times. The chain uses TRBV4-2 and TRBJ2-2; D is ambiguous. This CDR3 has 12 residues. V was trimmed by 0 bases and J by 5 bases, leaving 1 base between them. Germline CDR1 is LGHNA and CDR2 is YNFKEQ. The CDR3 bases are TGTGCCAGCAGCCAAGATACCGGGGAGCTGTTTTTT. It specifies CASSQDTGELFF.

CDR3 residues: CASSQRSTVETQYF. Written as DNA, the CDR3 is TGTGCCAGCAGCCAAAGGTCGACAGTGGAGACCCAGTACTTC. The chain combines TRBV14 with TRBJ2-5; D possibly corresponds to TRBD1 (5 bases). The V and J ends lost 2 bases and 5 bases respectively, with 12 bases between them. This CDR3 region has 14 residues. Per germline, CDR1 SGHDN and CDR2 FVKESK.

In this sample, this clonotype turned up a few times. The CDR3 reads CSARLQDYGYTF. CDR3 bases: TGCAGTGCTAGATTGCAAGACTATGGCTACACCTTC. This chain connects TRBV20-1 to TRBJ1-2, with D uncertain. CDR1 DFQATT and CDR2 SNEGSKA come from the germline V gene (reference sequence). The CDR3 is 12 amino acids. V lost 2 bases to trimming and J lost 3 bases, with 7 bases between them.

The CDR3 nucleotides are TGTGCCACGCACGGACAGGGGGCAGATAGTAATCAGCCCCAGCATTTT. It encodes CATHGQGADSNQPQHF. The chain has TRBV6-2 or TRBV6-3 and TRBJ1-5, with 11 bases matching TRBD1. V gave up 10 bases and J gave up 4 bases; unmatched junction bases: 12. The CDR3 spans 16 residues. The germline CDR1 and CDR2 sequences are MNHEY and SVGEGT.

This clonotype has a count of ten or more. The V and J genes are TRBV28 and TRBJ1-6, with D maybe TRBD1 (6 bases). V shed 10 bases and J shed 6 bases, with 10 bases lying between them. Germline lookup yields CDR1 MDHEN and CDR2 SYDVKM. The CDR3 sequence is 12 residues long. In DNA, the CDR3 is TGTGCCACCGGGACACCTAATTCACCCCTCCACTTT. Translation: CATGTPNSPLHF.

V and J are TRBV4-3 and TRBJ2-3; D possibly matches TRBD1 or TRBD2 (5 bases each). This CDR3 has 17 residues. Germline V lookup: CDR1 LGHNA, CDR2 YSLEER. V was clipped by 0 bases and J by 4 bases, with 17 bases between them. In nucleotides, the CDR3 is TGCGCCAGCAGCCAAGATGTGGGGGAGTTTATCTCAGATACGCAGTATTTT. This sequence encodes CASSQDVGEFISDTQYF.

The genes are TRBV27 and TRBJ2-7; D ambiguous. The CDR3 has 14 residues. Germline V gene sequence: CDR1 MNHEY, CDR2 SMNVEV (reference sequence). V gave up 3 bases and J gave up 7 bases, with 16 bases separating them. The CDR3 region has the DNA TGTGCCAGCAGTTTCACGCCCTCGCCTAGGGAGCAGTACTTC. Translated, it gives CASSFTPSPREQYF.

J is TRBJ2-3 and V is TRBV7-3, with D tentatively TRBD1 or TRBD2 (6 bases each). CDR1 SGHTA and CDR2 FQGTGA come from the germline V gene. Trimming took off 0 bases at V and 2 bases at J, with 9 bases between the two ends. The CDR3 runs 15 residues. The CDR3 DNA follows: TGTGCCAGCAGCTTAACGGGGGGCCACACAGATACGCAGTATTTT. Translating it yields CASSLTGGHTDTQYF.

The CDR3 DNA follows: TGTGCCAGCAGTTCTGCGGGACAGTACTACGAGCAGTACTTC. It translates to CASSSAGQYYEQYF. V usage is TRBV12-3 or TRBV12-4 and J usage is TRBJ2-7; weak D call: TRBD1 (7 bases). The ends were cut back, 4 bases at V and 3 bases at J, with 13 bases in the middle. The CDR3 is made up of 14 amino acids.

There are many counts of this clonotype. The chain couples TRBV3-1 to TRBJ1-4; no firm D call. This CDR3 is built from 10 residues. Germline lookup yields CDR1 LGHDT and CDR2 YNNKEL (reference sequence). Trimming stripped 6 bases from V and 8 bases from J, with 4 bases between. CDR3 bases: TGTGCCAGCAGTGGGGAAAAACTGTTTTTT. Translated, it gives CASSGEKLFF.

A few counts support this clonotype. The CDR3: CASSTQGAWETQYF. DNA for the CDR3: TGCGCCAGCAGCACACAGGGGGCATGGGAGACCCAGTACTTC. This chain joins TRBV5-1 and TRBJ2-5; TRBD1 agrees at 9 bases. The germline V gene has CDR1 SGHRS and CDR2 YFSETQ. The CDR3 extends over 14 amino acids. After removal of 4 bases from V and 5 bases from J, the junction contained 6 bases not matched to a gene.